This T cell receptor (beta chain) came from a study of cytomegalovirus exposure and HLA in healthy donors. Study outcomes and limitations: Information on immune exposure was restricted to one variable (CMV serostatus).

The PCR used 60 Vbeta and 13 Jbeta primers. Method: immunoSEQ multiplex PCR; TCRdb's copy keeps in-frame clones and lacks some. This sample yields roughly 120,000 clones, of which about three quarters are seen a single time; 0.95% to 1.1% belongs to the top ten. Turning to this clone: Its antigen is as yet unknown.

This CDR3 spans 15 amino acids. CDR1 is SGHVS, CDR2 FQNEAQ, per germline. V was cut by 5 bases and J by 0 bases, with 13 bases left in between. Source material: PBMCs. The sequence was obtained from a human donor in good health. The chain is built from TRBV7-8 and TRBJ1-1; D remains ambiguous. Here the CDR3 reads CASSARLGMNTEAFF. CDR3 sequence (DNA): TGTGCCAGCAGCGCCAGGTTGGGCATGAACACTGAAGCTTTCTTT. The complete variable domain, with remaining parts taken from reference TRBV7-8 and TRBJ1-1, reads GAGVSQSPRYKVAKRGQDVALRCDPISGHVSLFWYQQALGQGPEFLTYFQNEAQLDKSGLPSDRFFAERPEGSVSTLKIQRTQQEDSAVYLCASSARLGMNTEAFFGQGTRLTVV.